This entry describes one T cell receptor (beta chain). This sample was taken from a study of blood T cells in healthy people across ages. V was pared by 3 bases and J by 3 bases, with 17 bases between. The CDR3 consists of 16 residues. The use of a sample-barcoded 5' primer and a J-beta primer mix characterized a second PCR of 7 to 11 cycles. Each TCR beta cDNA got a 12-nucleotide random molecular identifier. TCRdb fed the 5' RACE reads into MiXCR, producing one record per CDR3 protein. The table lists approximately 850,000 distinct CDR3 sequences, around 42% of them singletons. Total RNA extracted from each sample amounted to at least 5 micrograms.

The source is a man aged 55 to 69 in good health. Sequenced: blood. V and J are TRBV12-3 or TRBV12-4 and TRBJ1-1; D may be TRBD1 (5 bases). For the CDR3, the DNA is TGTGCCAGCAGTTTGGTTACGGGACCGATTTACACTGAAGCTTTCTTT. This encodes CASSLVTGPIYTEAFF.